Shown below are 23 T cell receptor beta chains from a single sample sequenced in a study of blood T cell repertoires in COVID-19. The table came from immunoSEQ multiplex PCR; TCRdb's copy has only in-frame clones and leaves some out. This table has about 60,000 clones, about 83% appearing once. Specimen: peripheral blood. These receptors were collected from a man in his forties or fifties with COVID-19, enrolled during active disease.

This chain connects TRBV5-4 to TRBJ1-4; weak D call: TRBD1 (6 bases). Germline-derived CDR1 and CDR2 are SGHNT and YYREEE (reference sequence). The CDR3 is 15 amino acids. Trimming pared 0 bases from V and 7 bases from J, leaving 13 bases between. The CDR3 spells CASSLERGRSEKLFF. In DNA, the CDR3 is TGTGCCAGCAGCTTGGAGCGGGGGCGCAGTGAAAAACTGTTTTTT. The full variable domain, its missing parts supplied by reference TRBV5-4 and TRBJ1-4, is ETGVTQSPTHLIKTRGQQVTLRCSSQSGHNTVSWYQQALGQGPQFIFQYYREEENGRGNFPPRFSGLQFPNYSSELNVNALELDDSALYLCASSLERGRSEKLFFGSGTQLSVL.

This chain links TRBV28 with TRBJ2-7, with D possibly being TRBD2 (7 bases). Between the trimmed V and J ends, which lost 5 bases and 0 bases, there was a span of 17 bases. Germline V gene data show CDR1 as MDHEN and CDR2 as SYDVKM. The CDR3 is made up of 16 amino acids. CDR3 region: CASSRGGAGPSYEQYF. In nucleotides, the CDR3 is TGTGCCAGCAGTAGGGGGGGGGCGGGCCCCTCCTACGAGCAGTACTTC.

The rearrangement uses TRBV24-1 and TRBJ2-3; D perhaps matches TRBD2 (5 bases). This CDR3 has 16 amino acids. V shed 3 bases and J shed 2 bases, with 14 bases lying between them. CDR1 and CDR2 from the germline V gene are KGHDR and SFDVKD. CDR3 protein: CATSDTLGSHTDTQYF. DNA of the CDR3: TGTGCCACCAGTGATACTCTAGGGAGCCACACAGATACGCAGTATTTT.

This clone was seen more than once but under ten times. This chain joins TRBV6-5 and TRBJ2-1, with D maybe TRBD1 (6 bases). Trimming stripped 6 bases from V and 3 bases from J, with 15 bases between. This CDR3 spans 15 amino acids. Germline assignment: CDR1 MNHEY and CDR2 SVGAGI. Here the CDR3 DNA reads TGTGCCAGCAGCCGTTCCGAGGGGGTCTACAATGAGCAGTTCTTC. Residues: CASSRSEGVYNEQFF.

This chain connects TRBV21-1 to TRBJ1-5; TRBD1 is the table's D call, not checked against the DNA. TRBV21-1 is tagged as a pseudogene. The CDR3 consists of 14 residues. The CDR3 protein is CASSKGQVSQPQHF. CDR3 sequence (DNA): TGTGCCAGCAGCAAAGGACAGGTAAGTCAGCCCCAGCATTTT.

The chain links TRBV28 to TRBJ2-3, with 12 positions matching TRBD2. Trimming cost V 4 bases and J 2 bases; bases outside gene matches: 4. Looked up from germline, CDR1 is MDHEN and CDR2 is SYDVKM. This CDR3 comprises 16 residues. In DNA form, the CDR3 reads TGTGCCAGCAGTTCTCGGACTAGCGGGAACACAGATACGCAGTATTTT. It codes for CASSSRTSGNTDTQYF.

The gene calls are TRBV6-1 and TRBJ2-5, with TRBD2 as a possible D gene (5 bases). Germline values: CDR1 MNHNS, CDR2 SASEGT. V gave up 3 bases and J gave up 2 bases, with 7 bases separating them. CDR3 size: 13 residues. CDR3 sequence reads: CASSEERQETQYF. The CDR3 DNA reads TGTGCCAGCAGTGAGGAGCGGCAAGAGACCCAGTACTTC.

The chain's CDR3 is CAWSVEIGQNEKLFF. The CDR3 DNA sequence: TGTGCCTGGAGTGTAGAGATCGGACAGAATGAAAAACTGTTTTTT. The V gene is TRBV30, the J gene TRBJ1-4, with TRBD1 as a possible D gene (6 bases). V lost 0 bases and J lost 5, with 13 bases in between. Germline CDR1 reads GTSNPN; CDR2 reads SVGIG (reference sequence). The length of the CDR3 is 15 residues.

The CDR3 loop is CASSLNGLATTGELFF. CDR3 in DNA: TGTGCCAGCAGCCTCAACGGGCTAGCGACCACCGGGGAGCTGTTTTTT. V and J are TRBV7-8 and TRBJ2-2, with a possible D match to TRBD2 (6 bases). The CDR3 is 16 amino acids. Looked up from germline, CDR1 is SGHVS and CDR2 is FQNEAQ. V was trimmed by 5 bases and J by 4 bases, leaving 17 bases between them.

This clone was observed a single time. The chain joins TRBV9 to TRBJ1-4; no firm D call. The germline gives CDR1 SGDLS, CDR2 YYNGEE. This CDR3 has 14 amino acids. Trimming stripped 2 bases from V and 8 bases from J, with 13 bases between. CDR3 protein: CASSVRPGEEKLFF. CDR3 nucleotide sequence: TGTGCCAGCAGCGTCCGTCCTGGGGAGGAAAAACTGTTTTTT. Combining the CDR3 with reference TRBV9 and TRBJ1-4 gives the whole variable domain DSGVTQTPKHLITATGQRVTLRCSPRSGDLSVYWYQQSLDQGLQFLIQYYNGEERAKGNILERFSAQQFPDLHSELNLSSLELGDSALYFCASSVRPGEEKLFFGSGTQLSVL.

This chain links TRBV9 with TRBJ2-2; 12 nucleotides match TRBD2. The CDR3 runs 16 residues. Germline trimming cut 0 bases from V and 3 bases from J; bases unmatched to any gene: 0. Per the germline V gene, CDR1 is SGDLS and CDR2 is YYNGEE. CDR3 nucleotides: TGTGCCAGCAGCGTAGGACTAGCGGGAGACACCGGGGAGCTGTTTTTT. Protein sequence: CASSVGLAGDTGELFF.

This chain joins TRBV5-1 and TRBJ1-4, with D possibly matching TRBD1 (6 bases). This CDR3 comprises 16 residues. The germline V and J ends were trimmed by 4 bases and 7 bases, with 20 bases remaining between them. CDR1 and CDR2 from the germline V gene are SGHRS and YFSETQ. The CDR3, as DNA: TGCGCCAGCAGCCCTTCGAACACAGGGTCTGGTGAAAAACTGTTTTTT. The encoded protein is CASSPSNTGSGEKLFF.

V and J are TRBV28 and TRBJ2-7; D might be TRBD2 (5 bases). Germline CDR1 is MDHEN and CDR2 is SYDVKM. The CDR3 runs to 15 residues. The ends were cut back, 4 bases at V and 2 bases at J, with 15 bases in the middle. CDR3: CASSSRDGKPYEQYF. The CDR3 DNA reads as TGTGCCAGCAGTTCCCGGGATGGTAAACCCTACGAGCAGTACTTC.

J is TRBJ1-6 and V is TRBV29-1; 7 nucleotides match TRBD1. Germline assignment: CDR1 SQVTM and CDR2 ANQGSEA. The CDR3 runs 13 residues. J gave up 5 bases and V 7 bases, and 5 bases lay outside the gene matches. The CDR3 here is CSALTGNNSPLHF. CDR3 DNA sequence: TGCAGCGCCCTGACAGGGAATAATTCACCCCTCCACTTT.

This chain uses TRBV10-3 with TRBJ1-6; D may be TRBD1 (6 bases). Trimming left V 2 bases short and J 3 bases short, with 8 bases between. Germline CDR1 and CDR2: ENHRY and SYGVKD. The length of the CDR3 is 15 residues. This chain's CDR3 is CAISEGQNYNSPLHF. The CDR3 region has the DNA TGTGCCATCAGTGAGGGACAGAACTATAATTCACCCCTCCACTTT.

The chain employs TRBV6-6 and TRBJ1-2; TRBD1 matches 10 bases. J gave up 6 bases and V 4 bases, and 8 bases lay outside the gene matches. From germline, CDR1 is MNHNY and CDR2 SVGAGI (reference sequence). The CDR3 length is 15 residues. The CDR3 here is CASSLNRQGAHGYTF. The CDR3 DNA follows: TGTGCCAGCAGTTTAAACCGACAGGGGGCTCATGGCTACACCTTC.

The chain links TRBV6-5 to TRBJ1-4; weak D call: TRBD1 (5 bases). Trimming pared 6 bases from V and 7 bases from J, leaving 12 bases between. Germline V gene data show CDR1 as MNHEY and CDR2 as SVGAGI. CDR3 length: 13 amino acids. CDR3 bases: TGTGCCAGCAGCGGATCTAGGGGTGAAAAACTGTTTTTT. This encodes CASSGSRGEKLFF.

This clone came up a few times. The chain uses TRBV9 and TRBJ2-1; the match to TRBD2 covers 7 bases. The trim removed 6 bases at V and 4 bases at J, leaving 10 bases unmatched. Germline CDR1 reads SGDLS; CDR2 reads YYNGEE. This CDR3 is 15 amino acids long. The CDR3 DNA reads as TGTGCCAGCACCTTGGGGGGGGAGACGTACAATGAGCAGTTCTTC. It specifies CASTLGGETYNEQFF.

The rearrangement links TRBV20-1 to TRBJ1-4; D is uncertain. Trimming took off 7 bases at V and 8 bases at J, with 8 bases between the two ends. The CDR3 is made up of 10 amino acids. CDR1 is DFQATT, CDR2 SNEGSKA, per germline (reference sequence). CDR3 sequence reads: CSVPGEKLFF. CDR3 DNA sequence: TGCAGTGTCCCGGGAGAAAAACTGTTTTTT.

The genes are TRBV7-8 and TRBJ2-5, with D hard to call. Germline CDR1 SGHVS, CDR2 FQNEAQ. Trimming stripped 1 base from V and 1 base from J, with 13 bases between. The CDR3 covers 16 residues. The CDR3, as DNA: TGTGCCAGCAGCTTAGGTAGTTCCCTTGGCCAAGAGACCCAGTACTTC. Translating it yields CASSLGSSLGQETQYF. Based on the CDR3 plus reference TRBV7-8 and TRBJ2-5, the full variable domain is GAGVSQSPRYKVAKRGQDVALRCDPISGHVSLFWYQQALGQGPEFLTYFQNEAQLDKSGLPSDRFFAERPEGSVSTLKIQRTQQEDSAVYLCASSLGSSLGQETQYFGPGTRLLVL.

This clone was found once. This chain uses TRBV28 with TRBJ2-7; 8 bases map to TRBD1. Germline V gene data show CDR1 as MDHEN and CDR2 as SYDVKM. J was trimmed by 4 bases and V by 4 bases; bases with no gene match: 15. This CDR3 has 17 amino acids. As DNA, the CDR3 is TGTGCCAGCAGTTCCACTGCCGCGGCAGGGGGCATTTACGAGCAGTACTTC. It translates to CASSSTAAAGGIYEQYF.

V is TRBV30 and J is TRBJ2-5; 8 bases fit TRBD1. V was pared by 6 bases and J by 0 bases, with 6 bases of the junction left unmatched. CDR1 and CDR2 (germline): GTSNPN, SVGIG (reference sequence). The CDR3 has 14 residues. CDR3 DNA sequence: TGTGCCTGTACAGGGGGATTGTACCAAGAGACCCAGTACTTC. It codes for CACTGGLYQETQYF. Looking up the rest from reference TRBV30 and TRBJ2-5 gives the full variable domain: SQTIHQWPATLVQPVGSPLSLECTVEGTSNPNLYWYRQAAGRGLQLLFYSVGIGQISSEVPQNLSASRPQDRQFILSSKKLLLSDSGFYLCACTGGLYQETQYFGPGTRLLVL.

The J gene is TRBJ2-1, the V gene TRBV7-2, with a tentative D call TRBD2 (6 bases). Germline CDR1 reads SGHTA; CDR2 reads FQGNSA. The germline V and J ends were trimmed by 0 bases and 12 bases, with 12 bases remaining between them. This CDR3 region has 13 residues. The CDR3 here is CASSLAGTGWQFF. The CDR3 DNA reads as TGTGCCAGCAGCTTAGCCGGGACTGGGTGGCAGTTCTTC.